The 6 T cell receptor beta chains in this list originate from one sample, sequenced in a study of T-cell memory formation after mild COVID-19. Each CDR3 protein is one row after TCRdb ran MiXCR on the 5' RACE reads. The sample contains roughly 350,000 distinct CDR3 sequences, more than 20% of which appear only once. The sequenced sample consisted of PBMCs or a T cell subset sorted from them (not recorded which). The receptor set was obtained from an adult woman who had mild COVID-19 (a few samples of this study predate the infection). Cell type and time point are not known.

This clonotype turned up a few times. The genes are TRBV7-9 and TRBJ2-2; the match to TRBD2 covers 7 bases. The CDR3 length is 17 residues. Trimming at V came to 2 bases and at J to 1 base, leaving 7 bases not matched to a gene. The germline CDR1 and CDR2 sequences are SEHNR and FQNEAQ (reference sequence). Here the CDR3 reads CASSLSPSGENTGELFF. CDR3 in DNA: TGTGCCAGCAGCTTATCGCCTAGCGGTGAGAACACCGGGGAGCTGTTTTTT.

This sequence joins TRBV10-3 and TRBJ2-2; D uncertain. The CDR3 runs 11 residues. Germline CDR1 and CDR2: ENHRY and SYGVKD. Trimming left V 11 bases short and J 7 bases short, with 11 bases between. CDR3 nucleotides: TGTGCCGCGACAAGTCTCGGGGAGCTGTTTTTT. It specifies CAATSLGELFF.

The gene calls are TRBV9 and TRBJ1-6; D perhaps matches TRBD1 (6 bases). Trimming removed 3 bases from V and 5 bases from J, with 6 bases in between. Germline assignment: CDR1 SGDLS and CDR2 YYNGEE. The CDR3 loop spans 13 amino acids. CDR3 sequence: CASSGDNNSPLHF. The CDR3 DNA follows: TGTGCCAGCAGCGGGGACAATAATTCACCCCTCCACTTT.

This clonotype was counted between two and nine times. The V call is TRBV7-9, the J call TRBJ2-4; D could derive from TRBD1 or TRBD2 (5 bases each). The germline V gene has CDR1 SEHNR and CDR2 FQNEAQ (reference sequence). This CDR3 has 16 amino acids. The V and J ends lost 2 bases and 0 bases respectively, with 11 bases between them. The CDR3 spells CASSLPGTVAKNIQYF. The DNA of the CDR3 is TGTGCCAGCAGCTTACCAGGGACGGTAGCCAAAAACATTCAGTACTTC.

The gene calls are TRBV6-2 or TRBV6-3 and TRBJ1-2; 8 bases line up with TRBD1. Losses at the gene ends were 6 bases for V and 3 bases for J; bases not matched to a gene: 15. Germline loops: CDR1 MNHEY, CDR2 SVGEGT. The CDR3 has 17 amino acids. CDR3 nucleotide sequence: TGTGCCAGCAGCCGATCGCGGGACAGGCAAACCCACTATGGCTACACCTTC. Its translation is CASSRSRDRQTHYGYTF.

This clonotype was seen once. The V call is TRBV6-5, the J call TRBJ2-3; 9 bases map to TRBD2. V was clipped by 6 bases and J by 6 bases; unmatched bases: 13. The CDR3 totals 16 residues. Germline lookup yields CDR1 MNHEY and CDR2 SVGAGI. This chain's CDR3 is CASSPHVVAGVDTQYF. DNA for the CDR3: TGTGCCAGCAGCCCCCATGTAGTAGCGGGAGTGGATACGCAGTATTTT.